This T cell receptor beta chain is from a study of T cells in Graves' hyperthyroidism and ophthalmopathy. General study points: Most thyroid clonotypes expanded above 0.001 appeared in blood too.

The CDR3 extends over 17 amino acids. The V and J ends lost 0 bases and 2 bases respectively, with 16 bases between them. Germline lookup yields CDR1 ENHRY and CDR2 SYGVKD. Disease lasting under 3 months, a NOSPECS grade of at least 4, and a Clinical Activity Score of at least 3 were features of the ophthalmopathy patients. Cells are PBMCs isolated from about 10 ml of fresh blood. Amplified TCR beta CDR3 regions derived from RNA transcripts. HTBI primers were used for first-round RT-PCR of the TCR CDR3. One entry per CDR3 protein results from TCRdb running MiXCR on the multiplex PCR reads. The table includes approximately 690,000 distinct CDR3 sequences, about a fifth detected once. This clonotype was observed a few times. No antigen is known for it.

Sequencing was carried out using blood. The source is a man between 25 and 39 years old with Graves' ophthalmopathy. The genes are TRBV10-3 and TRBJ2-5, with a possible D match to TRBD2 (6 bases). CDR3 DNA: TGTGCCATCAGTGAGTCCGGTGGGAGGTTCCCACAAGAGACCCAGTACTTC. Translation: CAISESGGRFPQETQYF.